Below are 26 T cell receptor beta chains sequenced from a single sample in a study of cytomegalovirus exposure and HLA in healthy donors. The PCR used 60 Vbeta and 13 Jbeta primers. The protocol was immunoSEQ multiplex PCR, while the TCRdb copy is restricted to in-frame clones and leaves out a portion. The sample contains fewer than 150,000 clones, 70% of which appear only once. Sequenced material: PBMCs. Source of these receptors: a woman aged 30 to 39 in good health and CMV-seronegative.

The chain has TRBV5-1 and TRBJ1-4; 8 bases fit TRBD1. The CDR3 sequence is 14 residues long. Germline CDR1 is SGHRS and CDR2 is YFSETQ. V shed 6 bases, J shed 6 bases, and the junction held 7 bases outside the gene matches. CDR3 residues: CASNAGTGDEKLFF. The CDR3 DNA reads TGCGCCAGCAACGCGGGGACAGGCGATGAAAAACTGTTTTTT.

This clone has just a few counts. The J gene is TRBJ2-1, the V gene TRBV5-1; the match to TRBD1 covers 9 bases. Germline loops: CDR1 SGHRS, CDR2 YFSETQ. This CDR3 is built from 16 residues. The ends lost 7 bases at V and 2 bases at J; junction bases unmatched: 10. The CDR3 loop is CASSRAGTGTYNEQFF. The CDR3 nucleotides read TGCGCCAGCTCCCGGGCCGGGACAGGGACCTACAATGAGCAGTTCTTC. The full variable domain, in which reference TRBV5-1 and TRBJ2-1 provide the parts outside the CDR3, is KAGVTQTPRYLIKTRGQQVTLSCSPISGHRSVSWYQQTPGQGLQFLFEYFSETQRNKGNFPGRFSGRQFSNSRSEMNVSTLELGDSALYLCASSRAGTGTYNEQFFGPGTRLTVL.

This clone has just a few counts. The chain couples TRBV6-1 to TRBJ2-1; a weak D match, TRBD1 (5 bases). CDR3 length equals 15 residues. V was clipped by 3 bases and J by 6 bases, with 15 bases between them. CDR1 is MNHNS and CDR2 is SASEGT in the germline V gene. In DNA, the CDR3 is TGTGCCAGCAGTGACAGGCAGGGTGGGTTCAATGAGCAGTTCTTC. As protein: CASSDRQGGFNEQFF.

Here the CDR3 reads CASSFYSGTEAFF. Here the CDR3 DNA reads TGTGCCAGCAGTTTTTACAGTGGCACTGAAGCTTTCTTT. The gene calls are TRBV28 and TRBJ1-1; D remains ambiguous. Germline-derived CDR1 and CDR2 are MDHEN and SYDVKM. Trimming cost V 3 bases and J 4 bases, with 9 bases left between them. The CDR3 has 13 amino acids.

The chain carries TRBV12-5 and TRBJ2-6, with 9 bases that match TRBD1. The CDR3 contains 18 residues. Unmatched junction bases numbered 8, after V lost 4 bases and J lost 1 base. The germline V gene encodes CDR1 LGHNT and CDR2 FRNRAP. The CDR3 DNA follows: TGTGCTAGTGGTTCTGGGACAGGGCGTTTTTCTGGGGCCAACGTCCTGACTTTC. Protein: CASGSGTGRFSGANVLTF.

This chain connects TRBV7-9 to TRBJ2-5; 16 nucleotides match TRBD2. After removal of 4 bases from V and 5 bases from J, the junction contained 7 bases not matched to a gene. Looked up from germline, CDR1 is SEHNR and CDR2 is FQNEAQ (reference sequence). The CDR3 is made up of 17 amino acids. CDR3 amino acids: CASSSGLAGGPEETQYF. CDR3 nucleotide sequence: TGTGCCAGCAGCTCGGGACTAGCGGGGGGGCCTGAGGAGACCCAGTACTTC.

The genes are TRBV6-1 and TRBJ2-5; 10 nucleotides line up with TRBD2. Looked up from germline, CDR1 is MNHNS and CDR2 is SASEGT. This CDR3 is built from 16 residues. V dropped 3 bases and J dropped 1; count of bases not matched to a gene: 5. The CDR3 is CASSDARLAGQETQYF. CDR3 DNA: TGTGCCAGCAGTGACGCCCGACTAGCGGGCCAAGAGACCCAGTACTTC.

The J gene is TRBJ2-3, the V gene TRBV9; the D is unclear. This CDR3 is built from 14 residues. V lost 0 bases and J 2 bases, leaving 7 bases between the germline ends. The V gene's germline CDR1 is SGDLS and CDR2 YYNGEE. The CDR3 DNA follows: TGTGCCAGCAGCGTAGCTTGGGCCACAGATACGCAGTATTTT. Translation: CASSVAWATDTQYF.

The rearrangement uses TRBV7-8 and TRBJ2-5; D is undetermined. Matching the DNA end better, TRBJ2-7 makes the J call doubtful. There are 13 residues in the CDR3. Looked up from germline, CDR1 is SGHVS and CDR2 is FQNEAQ. This chain's CDR3 is CASSPYPVYEQYF. The DNA for the CDR3 is TGTGCCAGCAGCCCATACCCGGTTTACGAGCAGTACTTC.

This clone was observed a few times. The chain combines TRBV10-3 with TRBJ2-1; 8 bases fit TRBD1. The CDR3 extends over 13 amino acids. Germline CDR1 reads ENHRY; CDR2 reads SYGVKD. V was pared by 6 bases and J by 3 bases, with 1 base of the junction left unmatched. The CDR3, as DNA: TGTGCCATCAGGGGACAGGACTACAATGAGCAGTTCTTC. This codes for CAIRGQDYNEQFF.

The chain combines TRBV21-1 with TRBJ2-7; whether TRBD2, the table's D call, matches the DNA was not checked. TRBV21-1 counts as a pseudogene. The CDR3 contains 16 residues. Here the CDR3 reads CASSTTLAGDSWEQYF. The CDR3 nucleotides are TGTGCCAGCAGCACCACCCTAGCGGGGGACTCCTGGGAGCAGTACTTC.

Details on this clone: One junction end does not reproduce the germline sequence, and a read error may be involved. Other DNA sequences in the sample encode the same CDR3. This chain links TRBV5-8 with TRBJ1-6, with a weak D call TRBD1 (6 bases). In germline, CDR1 is SGHTS, CDR2 YDEGEE. The CDR3 has 17 amino acids. CDR3 DNA sequence: TGTGCCAGCACCCTGTCACAGGGTACCGTCTATAACTCACCCCTCCACTTT. It codes for CASTLSQGTVYNSPLHF.

This chain joins TRBV19 and TRBJ1-5, with D unclear. CDR3 length equals 13 residues. The V and J ends lost 5 bases and 7 bases respectively, with 12 bases between them. CDR1 LNHDA and CDR2 SQIVND come from the germline V gene (reference sequence). CDR3 nucleotide sequence: TGTGCCAGTAGTGTCCGGGTCGCACAGCCCCAGCATTTT. It is translated as CASSVRVAQPQHF.

This clone was observed a handful of times. The chain has TRBV6-5 and TRBJ2-7, with D perhaps TRBD1 (5 bases). Germline lookup yields CDR1 MNHEY and CDR2 SVGAGI. Trimming took 4 bases from V and 3 from J, leaving 16 bases between them. The CDR3 length is 15 residues. CDR3 amino acids: CASSSDSSPYYEQYF. In DNA form, the CDR3 reads TGTGCCAGCAGTTCCGACAGTTCACCTTACTACGAGCAGTACTTC.

This clone is a singleton in its sample. The CDR3 sequence: CASSEARTEAFF. Written as DNA, the CDR3 is TGTGCCAGCAGTGAAGCCCGAACTGAAGCTTTCTTT. The chain has TRBV6-5 and TRBJ1-1; D remains unclear. The V end was cut by 5 bases, the J end by 5 bases, with 9 bases between. Germline V CDR1 and CDR2: MNHEY, SVGAGI. This CDR3 region has 12 residues.

In the case of this clone: The junction shows a germline mismatch at one end, possibly a read error. The V gene is TRBV5-1, the J gene TRBJ1-6; 10 bases are a match to TRBD1. CDR1 is SGHRS, CDR2 YFSETQ, per germline. The length of the CDR3 is 14 residues. The CDR3 coding sequence is TGCGTCAGCAGCTTGGGGACAGGGGATCCACCCCTCCACTTT. It yields the protein CVSSLGTGDPPLHF.

The rearrangement joins TRBV20-1 to TRBJ2-7; D is undetermined. From germline, CDR1 is DFQATT and CDR2 SNEGSKA (reference sequence). V dropped 6 bases and J dropped 3 bases, with 9 bases sitting between them. This CDR3 spans 11 amino acids. This CDR3 reads CSAVEDYEQYF. The CDR3 DNA reads as TGCAGTGCCGTAGAGGACTACGAGCAGTACTTC.

V is TRBV7-9 and J is TRBJ2-2; the match to TRBD1 covers 8 bases. CDR1 is SEHNR and CDR2 is FQNEAQ in the germline V gene (reference sequence). V lost 5 bases to trimming and J lost 7 bases; unmatched junction nucleotides: 6. This CDR3 is built from 14 residues. CDR3 nucleotides: TGTGCCAGCAGCCGGGGACAGGCGGTCGGGGAGCTGTTTTTT. This gives the protein CASSRGQAVGELFF.

The rearrangement links TRBV7-9 to TRBJ1-5, with TRBD1 as a possible D gene (6 bases). V lost 6 bases to trimming and J lost 2 bases, with 14 bases between them. This CDR3 comprises 15 residues. Germline V gives CDR1 SEHNR, CDR2 FQNEAQ (reference sequence). The CDR3 loop is CASSRTASGNQPQHF. The CDR3, as DNA: TGTGCCAGCAGTCGGACAGCGAGCGGCAATCAGCCCCAGCATTTT. Complete variable domain (other parts from reference TRBV7-9 and TRBJ1-5): DTGVSQNPRHKITKRGQNVTFRCDPISEHNRLYWYRQTLGQGPEFLTYFQNEAQLEKSRLLSDRFSAERPKGSFSTLEIQRTEQGDSAMYLCASSRTASGNQPQHFGDGTRLSIL.

J is TRBJ2-3 and V is TRBV11-2; D not resolved. The germline gives CDR1 SGHAT, CDR2 FQNNGV. Trimming pared 4 bases from V and 4 bases from J, leaving 9 bases between. The CDR3 has 13 residues. The CDR3, as DNA: TGTGCCAGCAGCTGGGCGACGGCAGATACGCAGTATTTT. This sequence encodes CASSWATADTQYF.

The rearrangement uses TRBV4-1 and TRBJ1-2; possibly TRBD1 for D (5 bases). V lost 1 base, J lost 0 bases, and 9 bases lay in between. This CDR3 has 15 amino acids. Germline loops: CDR1 MGHRA, CDR2 YSYEKL. CDR3 DNA: TGCGCCAGCAGCCAAGGACAGACGACTAACTATGGCTACACCTTC. It is translated as CASSQGQTTNYGYTF.

The rearrangement links TRBV11-2 to TRBJ1-1, with unresolved D. Germline V gene sequence: CDR1 SGHAT, CDR2 FQNNGV. Trimming left V 1 base short and J 5 bases short, with 14 bases between. This CDR3 has 15 residues. The CDR3 region is CASSLVGGFETEAFF. CDR3 in DNA: TGTGCCAGCAGCTTAGTAGGAGGGTTCGAAACTGAAGCTTTCTTT. Combining the CDR3 with reference TRBV11-2 and TRBJ1-1 gives the whole variable domain EAGVAQSPRYKIIEKRQSVAFWCNPISGHATLYWYQQILGQGPKLLIQFQNNGVVDDSQLPKDRFSAERLKGVDSTLKIQPAKLEDSAVYLCASSLVGGFETEAFFGQGTRLTVV.

This rearrangement joins TRBV10-1 to TRBJ2-3, with D tentatively TRBD1 (5 bases). The V end lost 6 bases, the J end lost 2 bases, and 15 bases lay between the germline ends. The CDR3 covers 15 residues. CDR1 and CDR2 (germline): WNHNN, SYGVQD (reference sequence). CDR3 DNA: TGCGCCAGCAGCGCCCGAGGCGGACACACAGATACGCAGTATTTT. It translates to CASSARGGHTDTQYF.

The chain links TRBV6-6 to TRBJ2-1; no definite D call. Germline V CDR1 and CDR2: MNHNY, SVGAGI (reference sequence). The V and J ends lost 10 bases and 4 bases respectively, with 14 bases between them. The CDR3 is made up of 13 amino acids. The CDR3 is CATLFRSYNEQFF. CDR3 in DNA: TGTGCCACTTTATTCAGAAGTTACAATGAGCAGTTCTTC.

This clone was recorded a few times. V gene TRBV2 combines with J gene TRBJ2-1; no definite D call. Germline-derived CDR1 and CDR2 are SNHLY and FYNNEI. Between the trimmed V and J ends, which lost 4 bases and 4 bases, there was a span of 8 bases. The CDR3 is made up of 13 amino acids. CDR3 DNA: TGTGCCAGCAGTGGAGAGGTGTACAATGAGCAGTTCTTC. It codes for CASSGEVYNEQFF.

This clone was found a few times. The CDR3 is CASREDSYEQYV. CDR3 nucleotide sequence: TGTGCCAGCAGGGAGGACAGCTACGAGCAGTACGTC. The V gene is TRBV2, the J gene TRBJ2-7, with D perhaps TRBD1 (6 bases). V lost 6 bases, J lost 3 bases, and 9 bases lay in between. Germline V gene lookup returns CDR1 SNHLY and CDR2 FYNNEI. The CDR3 loop spans 12 amino acids.